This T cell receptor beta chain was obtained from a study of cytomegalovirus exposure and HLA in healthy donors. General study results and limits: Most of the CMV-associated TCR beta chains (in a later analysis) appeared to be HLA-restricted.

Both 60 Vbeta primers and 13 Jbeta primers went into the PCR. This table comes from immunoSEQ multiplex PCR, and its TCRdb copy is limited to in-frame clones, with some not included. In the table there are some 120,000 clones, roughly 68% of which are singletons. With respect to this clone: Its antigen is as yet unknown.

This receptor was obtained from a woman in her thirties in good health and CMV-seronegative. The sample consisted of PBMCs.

CDR3 amino acids: CASSYDRDNYEQYF. Here the CDR3 DNA reads TGTGCCAGCAGTTACGACAGGGACAATTACGAGCAGTACTTC. The rearrangement links TRBV6-5 to TRBJ2-7; 7 bases match TRBD1. Germline CDR1 reads MNHEY; CDR2 reads SVGAGI. V trimming: 2 bases; J trimming: 4 bases; junction bases outside the gene matches: 5. CDR3 length: 14 residues.